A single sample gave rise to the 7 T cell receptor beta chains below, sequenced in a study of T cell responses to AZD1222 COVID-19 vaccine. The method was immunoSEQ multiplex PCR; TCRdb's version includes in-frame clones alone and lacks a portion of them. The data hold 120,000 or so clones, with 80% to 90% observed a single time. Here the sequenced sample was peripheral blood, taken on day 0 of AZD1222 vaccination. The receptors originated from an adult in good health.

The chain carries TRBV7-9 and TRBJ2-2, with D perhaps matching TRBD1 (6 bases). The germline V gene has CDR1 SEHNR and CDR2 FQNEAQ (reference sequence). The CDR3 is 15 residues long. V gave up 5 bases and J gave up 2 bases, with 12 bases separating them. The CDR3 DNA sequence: TGTGCCAGCAGCGTGCAGGGGCTCAACACCGGGGAGCTGTTTTTT. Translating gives CASSVQGLNTGELFF.

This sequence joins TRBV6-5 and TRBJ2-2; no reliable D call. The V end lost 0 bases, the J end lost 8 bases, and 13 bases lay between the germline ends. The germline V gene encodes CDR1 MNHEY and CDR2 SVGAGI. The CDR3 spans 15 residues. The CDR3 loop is CASSYSTAGGGELFF. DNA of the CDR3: TGTGCCAGCAGTTACTCGACGGCAGGCGGTGGGGAGCTGTTTTTT.

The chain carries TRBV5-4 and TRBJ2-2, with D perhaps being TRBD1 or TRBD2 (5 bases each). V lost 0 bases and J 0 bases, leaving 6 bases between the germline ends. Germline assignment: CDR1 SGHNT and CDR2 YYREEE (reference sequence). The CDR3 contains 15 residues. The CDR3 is CASSLGGSNTGELFF. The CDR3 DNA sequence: TGTGCCAGCAGCTTGGGGGGGTCGAACACCGGGGAGCTGTTTTTT.

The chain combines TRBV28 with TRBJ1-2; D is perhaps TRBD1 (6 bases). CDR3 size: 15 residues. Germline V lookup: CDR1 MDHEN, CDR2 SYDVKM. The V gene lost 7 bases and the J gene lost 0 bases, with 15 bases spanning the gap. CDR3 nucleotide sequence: TGTGCCAGCAAGCCCCCGGGACAAGCTAACTATGGCTACACCTTC. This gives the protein CASKPPGQANYGYTF.

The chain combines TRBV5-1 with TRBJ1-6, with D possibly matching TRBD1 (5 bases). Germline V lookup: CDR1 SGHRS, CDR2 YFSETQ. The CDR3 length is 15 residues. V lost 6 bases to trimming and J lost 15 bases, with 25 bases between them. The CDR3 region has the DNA TGCGCCAGCAAGGAAGAGGGGACCGTTCTTTCGGGCCTCCACTTT. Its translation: CASKEEGTVLSGLHF.

CDR3 residues: CAISALLGLAGGISDTQYF. The CDR3 nucleotides read TGTGCCATCAGTGCCCTCCTCGGACTAGCGGGGGGAATATCAGATACGCAGTATTTT. J is TRBJ2-3 and V is TRBV10-3, with 14 bases aligning to TRBD2. Per germline, CDR1 ENHRY and CDR2 SYGVKD. CDR3 length equals 19 residues. The J segment lost 4 bases and the V segment lost 4 bases, leaving 13 bases of the junction unmatched.

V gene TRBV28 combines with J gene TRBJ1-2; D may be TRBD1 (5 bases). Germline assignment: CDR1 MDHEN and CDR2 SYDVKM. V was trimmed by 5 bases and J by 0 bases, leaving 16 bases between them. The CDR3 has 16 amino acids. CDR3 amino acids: CASSHSRESANYGYTF. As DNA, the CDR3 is TGTGCCAGCAGTCACTCCAGGGAATCGGCTAACTATGGCTACACCTTC.